This T cell receptor (beta chain) came from a study of CD8+ T cells in alopecia areata. Treatment of the sample: oral pan-JAK inhibitor, 5-10 mg twice daily. Those with alopecia areata gave lesional scalp punch biopsies and peripheral blood. Findings of the study overall: An increase in clonality over normal scalp was evident in lesional scalp, especially alopecia totalis/universalis. Scalp and blood samples kept many expanded lesional clones throughout tofacitinib. TCR sharing across patients was less clear than in mice, possibly HLA-related.

With respect to this clone: What it binds is unknown.

Following RNA extraction, reverse transcription yielded cDNA that acted as the sequencing template. TCRdb's copy holds only in-frame clones and misses some; the assay was immunoSEQ multiplex PCR. The sample includes about 210,000 clones, under 75% of them seen just once. The TCR sequence derives from a human donor with alopecia areata. The specimen was CD4+ T cells sorted from blood, collected at week 4, from a patient treated with tofacitinib.

CDR3 region: CASSQTSGGAWNEQFF. DNA for the CDR3: TGTGCCAGCAGCCAGACTAGCGGGGGGGCCTGGAATGAGCAGTTCTTC. V usage is TRBV13 and J usage is TRBJ2-1; 14 bases fit TRBD2. The germline CDR1 and CDR2 sequences are PRHDT and FYEKMQ (reference sequence). J lost 7 bases, V lost 5 bases, and 7 bases had no gene match. The CDR3 length is 16 residues.